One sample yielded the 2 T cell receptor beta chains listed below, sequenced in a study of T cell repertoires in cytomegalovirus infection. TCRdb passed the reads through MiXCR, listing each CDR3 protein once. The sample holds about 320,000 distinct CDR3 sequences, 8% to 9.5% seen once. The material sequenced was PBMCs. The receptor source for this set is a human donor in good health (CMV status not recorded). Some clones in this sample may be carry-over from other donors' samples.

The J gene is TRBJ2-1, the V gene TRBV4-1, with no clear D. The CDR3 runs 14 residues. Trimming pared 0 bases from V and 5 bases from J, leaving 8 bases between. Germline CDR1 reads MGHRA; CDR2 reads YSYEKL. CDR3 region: CASSQEQQNNEQFF. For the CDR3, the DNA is TGCGCCAGCAGCCAAGAACAGCAGAACAATGAGCAGTTCTTC.

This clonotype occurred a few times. CDR3 bases: TGCAGTGCTAGACAGGGAGGGGGGGAGCAGTACTTC. It specifies CSARQGGGEQYF. The rearrangement links TRBV20-1 to TRBJ2-7, with a weak D call TRBD2 (7 bases). Trimming cost V 2 bases and J 7 bases, with 12 bases left between them. The CDR3 is made up of 12 amino acids. Germline CDR1 reads DFQATT; CDR2 reads SNEGSKA (reference sequence).